Listed below are T cell receptor beta chains from one sample, sequenced in a study of cytomegalovirus exposure and HLA in healthy donors. The repertoire was sequenced with immunoSEQ multiplex PCR; TCRdb's copy has only in-frame clones and lacks some. The data contain about 150,000 clones, roughly nine tenths of them singletons. The sequenced material came from PBMCs. The receptor set was obtained from a woman younger than 35 in good health and CMV-seropositive. Each CDR3 is given with its conserved first and last residue. The order of the fields is clone size, V gene, J gene, D gene, CDR3 protein, CDR3 DNA. A D gene is named only where the DNA matches it firmly. The size field is filled for only some rows; it gives once, few, many or a size class.

size: .
V: TRBV19
J: TRBJ2-5
D: .
CDR3: CASSMTGRRGPQETQYF
DNA: TGTGCCAGTAGTATGACGGGGAGGCGGGGGCCACAAGAGACCCAGTACTTC

size: .
V: TRBV7-6
J: TRBJ1-1
D: .
CDR3: CASSLAQGTEAFF
DNA: TGTGCCAGCAGCTTAGCGCAGGGAACTGAAGCTTTCTTT

size: .
V: TRBV25-1
J: TRBJ1-5
D: .
CDR3: CASSEFHSNQPQHF
DNA: TGTGCCAGCAGTGAATTCCACTCGAATCAGCCCCAGCATTTT

size: .
V: TRBV18
J: TRBJ1-2
D: TRBD1
CDR3: CASSPSMGQGAYGGYTF
DNA: TGTGCCAGCTCTCCTTCCATGGGACAGGGGGCCTACGGTGGCTACACCTTC

size: .
V: TRBV7-7
J: TRBJ2-2
D: .
CDR3: CASRTSNTGELFF
DNA: TGTGCCAGCCGGACTTCAAACACCGGGGAGCTGTTTTTT

size: few
V: TRBV28
J: TRBJ2-7
D: .
CDR3: CASSLFQGSYEQYF
DNA: TGTGCCAGCAGTTTATTCCAGGGATCCTACGAGCAGTACTTC

size: .
V: TRBV2
J: TRBJ1-1
D: .
CDR3: CASSTRNTEAFF
DNA: TGTGCCAGCAGTACAAGGAACACTGAAGCTTTCTTT

size: once
V: TRBV19
J: TRBJ1-1
D: TRBD1
CDR3: CASRPDRYNTEAFF
DNA: TGTGCCAGTAGGCCGGACAGGTACAACACTGAAGCTTTCTTT

size: few
V: TRBV28
J: TRBJ2-7
D: TRBD1
CDR3: CASSKSPGQLYEQYF
DNA: TGTGCCAGCAGTAAATCCCCGGGACAGCTTTACGAGCAGTACTTC

size: few
V: TRBV23-1
J: TRBJ1-6
D: .
CDR3: CASSQSIPGSPLHF
DNA: TGCGCCAGCAGTCAATCGATCCCAGGCTCACCCCTCCACTTT